The sequence of this TCR beta chain was determined in a study of immune cell composition in non-small cell lung cancer. Looking at the study overall: Lung adenocarcinoma or squamous carcinoma made up most tumours.

Data came from immunoSEQ multiplex PCR; TCRdb stores just in-frame clones and leaves some out. The sample consists of about 2,900 clones, roughly 70% of them appearing once. DNA was extracted from unsorted cell suspensions stored frozen. Sequenced input: lung tumor tissue. The TCR comes from a human donor with non-small cell lung cancer.

The CDR3 loop is CASSFLQGNEQFF. The CDR3 region has the DNA TGTGCCAGCAGCTTCCTACAGGGGAATGAGCAGTTCTTC. This rearrangement joins TRBV7-9 to TRBJ2-1, with TRBD1 matching over 7 bases. The germline CDR1 and CDR2 sequences are SEHNR and FQNEAQ (reference sequence). There are 13 residues in the CDR3. Unmatched junction bases numbered 3, after V lost 3 bases and J lost 7 bases.